Each of the 22 T cell receptor beta chains below was sequenced from the same sample in a study of regulatory T cells in long-lasting Graves disease (dated by TCRdb to the early 2020s). The library was made by multiplex PCR. The data were produced on an Illumina HiSeq 4000. To build TCR beta libraries, CDR3 regions were amplified by Arm-PCR using iRepertoire HTBI primers. TCRdb reprocessed the public reads (quality trimming at Q25 with fastp, clone calling with MiXCR) and kept in-frame beta chains. Each record represents a unique CDR3 protein, reported with the most common genes and DNA among its rows. The sample table shows 400,000 to 450,000 distinct CDR3 sequences, and roughly 15% are seen once. About 11% of the sample is taken by the ten largest. Per the publication, the time point label means: newly diagnosed GD, antithyroid drugs for less than 3 months. For both TCR sequencing and RNA sequencing, RNA was extracted from PBMCs in TRIzol.

These data were also reused for a study on T cells in Graves' hyperthyroidism and ophthalmopathy.

This material consisted of peripheral blood mononuclear cells (PBMCs), taken at new diagnosis, from a patient treated with antithyroid drugs. The receptors stem from a young woman with Graves disease. Donor details come from another sample of the same person, matched by shared clones.

This clonotype was seen repeatedly, ten times or more. The rearrangement links TRBV30 to TRBJ1-3, with 8 positions matching TRBD1. V lost 4 bases, J lost 4 bases, and 12 bases stayed unmatched. The germline V gene encodes CDR1 GTSNPN and CDR2 SVGIG (reference sequence). This CDR3 has 16 residues. DNA for the CDR3: TGTGCCTGGACCCCCGACAGGGGCGCGGAAGGAAACACCATATATTTT. Amino acid sequence: CAWTPDRGAEGNTIYF.

This clonotype was seen a few times. The chain has TRBV3-1 and TRBJ2-5; a possible D gene is TRBD1 (6 bases). The V and J ends lost 3 bases and 3 bases respectively, with 26 bases between them. The CDR3 consists of 19 residues. Germline-derived CDR1 and CDR2 are LGHDT and YNNKEL (reference sequence). CDR3 region: CASSQGTGSREFYEETQYF. The CDR3 nucleotides are TGTGCCAGCAGCCAGGGAACAGGGTCCAGGGAGTTTTACGAAGAGACCCAGTACTTC.

As for this clonotype: A much larger clone lies one base from this, so it may be a read error. The chain couples TRBV5-1 to TRBJ2-5, with D unclear. V was trimmed by 0 bases and J by 6 bases, leaving 12 bases between them. The CDR3 has 14 amino acids. The germline gives CDR1 SGHRS, CDR2 YFSETQ. CDR3 sequence: CASSLGDVWQTQYF. Written as DNA, the CDR3 is TGCGCCAGCAGCTTGGGGGATGTGTGGCAGACCCAGTACTTC.

This clonotype was seen only a few times. The chain combines TRBV25-1 with TRBJ2-3; D remains ambiguous. Germline assignment: CDR1 MGHDK and CDR2 SYGVNS. This CDR3 contains 15 residues. V lost 0 bases and J 1 base, leaving 8 bases between the germline ends. Here the CDR3 reads CASSEYGSGTDTQYF. DNA for the CDR3: TGTGCCAGCAGTGAATACGGATCTGGCACAGATACGCAGTATTTT.

The chain combines TRBV5-1 with TRBJ1-2; the D gene is possibly TRBD1 (6 bases). The V gene's germline CDR1 is SGHRS and CDR2 YFSETQ. Trimming stripped 0 bases from V and 6 bases from J, with 12 bases between. CDR3 size: 14 residues. The CDR3 DNA follows: TGCGCCAGCAGCTTGGGACCAAACAGGGATGGCTACACCTTC. Encoded protein: CASSLGPNRDGYTF.

The sample holds many counts of this clonotype. CDR3 protein: CASHWAGGLCNEQFF. The CDR3 coding sequence is TGTGCCAGCCATTGGGCGGGAGGTTTGTGTAATGAGCAGTTCTTC. The chain joins TRBV28 to TRBJ2-1; 8 bases map to TRBD2. Trimming took 8 bases from V and 7 from J; bases not matched to a gene: 13. The CDR3 has 15 residues. Germline-derived CDR1 and CDR2 are MDHEN and SYDVKM.

This clonotype was detected ten times or more. The chain recombines TRBV5-1 with TRBJ2-1; TRBD1 matches 8 bases. The CDR3 has 18 amino acids. Per the germline V gene, CDR1 is SGHRS and CDR2 is YFSETQ. J lost 8 bases, V lost 2 bases, and 18 bases had no gene match. The CDR3 spells CASSFGSGGATLMYEQFF. Written as DNA, the CDR3 is TGCGCCAGCAGCTTCGGGTCAGGGGGCGCGACTTTGATGTATGAGCAGTTCTTC. Full variable domain (remainder filled in from reference TRBV5-1 and TRBJ2-1): KAGVTQTPRYLIKTRGQQVTLSCSPISGHRSVSWYQQTPGQGLQFLFEYFSETQRNKGNFPGRFSGRQFSNSRSEMNVSTLELGDSALYLCASSFGSGGATLMYEQFFGPGTRLTVL.

This clonotype was recorded many times. The chain carries TRBV11-2 and TRBJ1-1; D unclear. Germline values: CDR1 SGHAT, CDR2 FQNNGV. This CDR3 is built from 15 residues. V lost 4 bases to trimming and J lost 7 bases, with 19 bases between them. In nucleotides, the CDR3 is TGTGCCAGCAGCTCCGCGAGGGCTAGACTCCATGAAGCTTTCTTT. It codes for CASSSARARLHEAFF.

This clonotype was picked up many times. The J gene is TRBJ1-2, the V gene TRBV28, with TRBD1 matching 9 bases. Trimming removed 3 bases from V and 5 bases from J; junction bases left unmatched: 4. The CDR3 length is 14 residues. Germline-derived CDR1 and CDR2 are MDHEN and SYDVKM. CDR3 loop: CASSFGQGNYGYTF. CDR3 nucleotide sequence: TGTGCCAGCAGTTTTGGACAGGGGAATTATGGCTACACCTTC.

This clonotype was found many times. V usage is TRBV12-5 and J usage is TRBJ2-1; no reliable D call. CDR1 is LGHNT and CDR2 is FRNRAP in the germline V gene. The V gene lost 2 bases and the J gene lost 9 bases, with 14 bases spanning the gap. This CDR3 spans 14 amino acids. DNA of the CDR3: TGTGCTAGTGGTTTGAGTAGCAGAGAAGGTGAGCAGTTCTTC. Encoded protein: CASGLSSREGEQFF.

This clonotype was counted at least ten times. The V gene is TRBV2, the J gene TRBJ1-2; weak D call: TRBD1 (5 bases). The CDR3 is made up of 14 amino acids. The ends were cut back, 2 bases at V and 4 bases at J, with 11 bases in the middle. Germline V gives CDR1 SNHLY, CDR2 FYNNEI. CDR3 nucleotides: TGTGCCAGCAGTGAACAGGGCACCCTCTATGGCTACACCTTC. Amino acids: CASSEQGTLYGYTF.

This clonotype was seen ten or more times. The chain recombines TRBV12-3 or TRBV12-4 with TRBJ2-7; maybe TRBD2 (5 bases). V was shortened by 6 bases and J by 0 bases, with 12 bases between the two germline ends. The CDR3 spans 14 residues. CDR3 bases: TGTGCCAGCAGCAAGGAGGCCAGCTCCTACGAGCAGTACTTC. This codes for CASSKEASSYEQYF.

In its sample, this clonotype was seen a few times. This chain links TRBV19 with TRBJ2-1; 9 positions match TRBD2. Germline loops: CDR1 LNHDA, CDR2 SQIVND (reference sequence). The CDR3 is made up of 16 amino acids. After removal of 6 bases from V and 0 bases from J, the junction contained 6 bases not matched to a gene. CDR3 sequence reads: CASRPRLADSYNEQFF. In nucleotides, the CDR3 is TGTGCCAGTAGACCGAGACTAGCGGACTCCTACAATGAGCAGTTCTTC.

This clonotype has only a few counts. The chain combines TRBV10-3 with TRBJ2-5; 7 bases line up with TRBD2. This CDR3 has 15 residues. Germline V gives CDR1 ENHRY, CDR2 SYGVKD. The J segment lost 3 bases and the V segment lost 4 bases, leaving 8 bases of the junction unmatched. The CDR3 protein is CAISGPKAGKETQYF. The CDR3, as DNA: TGTGCCATCAGTGGGCCCAAAGCGGGGAAAGAGACCCAGTACTTC.

There are many counts of this clonotype. The V gene is TRBV29-1, the J gene TRBJ1-1, with 9 bases fitting TRBD1. V was clipped by 6 bases and J by 3 bases; unmatched bases: 5. CDR3 length equals 13 residues. Germline loops: CDR1 SQVTM, CDR2 ANQGSEA. The CDR3 nucleotides are TGCAGCGTCAGACAGGGGGGGTACACTGAAGCTTTCTTT. Its protein is CSVRQGGYTEAFF.

This clonotype was detected many times. This rearrangement joins TRBV18 to TRBJ2-1; 9 bases match TRBD2. The CDR3 contains 15 residues. Losses at the gene ends were 7 bases for V and 0 bases for J; bases not matched to a gene: 4. Per the germline V gene, CDR1 is KGHSH and CDR2 is LQKENI. DNA of the CDR3: TGTGCCAGCTTCCTTAGCGGGAGCTCCTACAATGAGCAGTTCTTC. Its protein product is CASFLSGSSYNEQFF.

This clonotype was counted at least ten times. This rearrangement joins TRBV20-1 to TRBJ2-3; 7 bases align to TRBD2. The CDR3 is made up of 15 amino acids. Germline CDR1 reads DFQATT; CDR2 reads SNEGSKA (reference sequence). Trimming took 0 bases from V and 7 from J; bases not matched to a gene: 10. CDR3 nucleotide sequence: TGCAGTGCTAGAGATCCGGGAATCGGGGGGAATACGCAGTATTTT. It yields the protein CSARDPGIGGNTQYF.

This clonotype was detected only a few times. The DNA is left out, because the CDR3 cannot be placed on it with certainty; the CDR3 is given as TCRdb lists it. The rearrangement joins TRBV2 to TRBJ2-7; the DNA was not compared with TRBD1, the D call given in the table. In germline, CDR1 is SNHLY, CDR2 FYNNEI. The CDR3 totals 13 residues, both ends included. CDR3: CASSEALRAGFNF.

The chain carries TRBV7-2 and TRBJ2-7, with D tentatively TRBD2 (5 bases). Per germline, CDR1 SGHTA and CDR2 FQGNSA. The CDR3 is 14 amino acids. With 3 bases removed from V and 2 bases from J, the gap between germline ends came to 11 bases. This chain's CDR3 is CASSFSSGTYEQYF. The CDR3 coding sequence is TGTGCCAGCAGCTTCTCGTCGGGAACCTACGAGCAGTACTTC. Full variable domain (remainder filled in from reference TRBV7-2 and TRBJ2-7): GAGVSQSPSNKVTEKGKDVELRCDPISGHTALYWYRQSLGQGLEFLIYFQGNSAPDKSGLPSDRFSAERTGGSVSTLTIQRTQQEDSAVYLCASSFSSGTYEQYFGPGTRLTVT.

This clonotype turned up a few times. The rearrangement uses TRBV10-3 and TRBJ2-1; 7 positions agree with TRBD1. CDR3 size: 14 residues. J gave up 2 bases and V 8 bases, and 6 bases lay outside the gene matches. The germline V gene has CDR1 ENHRY and CDR2 SYGVKD. Written as DNA, the CDR3 is TGTGCCATCGGGGGCCAGGGGGCCTACAATGAGCAGTTCTTC. Protein product: CAIGGQGAYNEQFF.

At least ten counts were recorded for this clonotype. The chain is built from TRBV4-1 and TRBJ2-7, with 11 bases fitting TRBD1. CDR1 is MGHRA and CDR2 is YSYEKL in the germline V gene. The trim removed 0 bases at V and 4 bases at J, leaving 14 bases unmatched. The length of the CDR3 is 19 residues. The CDR3 DNA reads TGCGCCAGCAGCCAAGATCCTCTGGTAGGGACAGGGGGTCTATACGAGCAGTACTTC. This gives the protein CASSQDPLVGTGGLYEQYF.

For this clonotype: A far larger clone is just one base off, so this is likely a read error. The rearrangement uses TRBV12-3 or TRBV12-4 and TRBJ2-5; possible D gene TRBD2, 6 bases. This CDR3 comprises 15 residues. The CDR3 loop reads CASRGDGDSYNEEFF. The DNA for the CDR3 is TGTGCCAGCAGGGGGGACGGGGACTCCTACAATGAGGAGTTCTTC.